The 9 T cell receptor beta chains below were found in one sample sequenced in a study of OX40 agonist ivuxolimab in advanced cancers. Here immunoSEQ multiplex PCR was the method, and the copy in TCRdb shows in-frame clones only, minus some. The table has roughly 89,000 clones, 84% seen once; the top ten hold approximately 2%. The specimen was CD4+ or CD8+ T cells sorted from blood, collected in a trial of the OX40 agonist ivuxolimab. The receptors were gathered from an adult with an advanced solid tumor such as melanoma, head and neck, liver or kidney cancer.

The chain links TRBV11-2 to TRBJ2-7, with 7 bases lining up with TRBD1. Germline V CDR1 and CDR2: SGHAT, FQNNGV. V lost 6 bases and J lost 2; bases outside the gene matches: 10. The CDR3 sequence is 15 residues long. CDR3 sequence (DNA): TGTGCCAGCAGGGGTCTCCGGGACAGAACCTACGAGCAGTACTTC. Encoded protein: CASRGLRDRTYEQYF. Variable domain in full (rest from reference TRBV11-2 and TRBJ2-7): EAGVAQSPRYKIIEKRQSVAFWCNPISGHATLYWYQQILGQGPKLLIQFQNNGVVDDSQLPKDRFSAERLKGVDSTLKIQPAKLEDSAVYLCASRGLRDRTYEQYFGPGTRLTVT.

The gene calls are TRBV5-1 and TRBJ2-7; D unclear. CDR3 length: 15 amino acids. The germline CDR1 and CDR2 sequences are SGHRS and YFSETQ. The V and J ends lost 0 bases and 3 bases respectively, with 13 bases between them. The CDR3 is CASSLDGVLIYEQYF. The CDR3 region has the DNA TGCGCCAGCAGCTTGGACGGAGTGCTTATCTACGAGCAGTACTTC.

This clone has only one observation. V gene TRBV5-4 combines with J gene TRBJ2-7; 10 bases line up with TRBD1. Per the germline V gene, CDR1 is SGHNT and CDR2 is YYREEE (reference sequence). J lost 7 bases, V lost 0 bases, and 4 bases had no gene match. The CDR3 is made up of 14 amino acids. Written as DNA, the CDR3 is TGTGCCAGCAGCTTGGGGGGACAGGGGCGGGAGCAGTACTTC. It translates to CASSLGGQGREQYF.

Only a few counts were recorded for this clone. The chain combines TRBV5-1 with TRBJ2-1; TRBD1 matches 7 bases. The V gene end was trimmed by 4 bases and the J gene end by 6 bases; junction bases not matched to a gene: 10. Per the germline V gene, CDR1 is SGHRS and CDR2 is YFSETQ. The CDR3 is 15 residues long. The CDR3 bases are TGCGCCAGCAGCCTCACGGACAGGCCTGGCAATGAGCAGTTCTTC. This encodes CASSLTDRPGNEQFF.

The chain links TRBV13 to TRBJ2-5; 8 bases are a match to TRBD1. CDR1 is PRHDT and CDR2 is FYEKMQ in the germline V gene (reference sequence). This CDR3 has 14 amino acids. V shed 3 bases, J shed 4 bases, and the junction held 4 bases outside the gene matches. In nucleotides, the CDR3 is TGTGCCAGCAGCTTTACCGGGACAGGAGAGACCCAGTACTTC. Translation: CASSFTGTGETQYF.

V and J are TRBV7-2 and TRBJ1-2; 12 positions match TRBD1. V dropped 1 base and J dropped 6; count of bases not matched to a gene: 6. The V gene's germline CDR1 is SGHTA and CDR2 FQGNSA. This CDR3 spans 16 amino acids. CDR3: CASSLDGTGGANGYTF. As DNA, the CDR3 is TGTGCCAGCAGCTTAGATGGGACAGGGGGCGCGAATGGCTACACCTTC. Full variable domain (remainder filled in from reference TRBV7-2 and TRBJ1-2): GAGVSQSPSNKVTEKGKDVELRCDPISGHTALYWYRQSLGQGLEFLIYFQGNSAPDKSGLPSDRFSAERTGGSVSTLTIQRTQQEDSAVYLCASSLDGTGGANGYTFGSGTRLTVV.

This clone showed up just once. The chain joins TRBV7-9 to TRBJ1-1; the D is unclear. Germline V lookup: CDR1 SEHNR, CDR2 FQNEAQ (reference sequence). The ends were cut back, 7 bases at V and 0 bases at J, with 18 bases in the middle. CDR3 length: 16 amino acids. The CDR3 sequence is CASTRDVSNMNTEAFF. As DNA, the CDR3 is TGTGCCAGCACTCGAGACGTAAGCAACATGAACACTGAAGCTTTCTTT.

The CDR3 loop is CASSLGHAGELFF. The CDR3 DNA is TGCGCCAGCAGTCTGGGACACGCCGGGGAGCTGTTTTTT. The J gene is TRBJ2-2, the V gene TRBV5-1; D might be TRBD1 (6 bases). This CDR3 is 13 amino acids long. V was trimmed by 5 bases and J by 6 bases, leaving 11 bases between them. The germline V gene encodes CDR1 SGHRS and CDR2 YFSETQ.

CDR3 residues: CASMGQGGNEQYF. The CDR3 region has the DNA TGTGCCAGCATGGGCCAGGGGGGTAACGAGCAGTACTTC. The chain recombines TRBV6-5 with TRBJ2-7; D is perhaps TRBD1 (7 bases). V dropped 7 bases and J dropped 5 bases, with 15 bases sitting between them. The CDR3 is 13 residues long. CDR1 is MNHEY and CDR2 is SVGAGI in the germline V gene.